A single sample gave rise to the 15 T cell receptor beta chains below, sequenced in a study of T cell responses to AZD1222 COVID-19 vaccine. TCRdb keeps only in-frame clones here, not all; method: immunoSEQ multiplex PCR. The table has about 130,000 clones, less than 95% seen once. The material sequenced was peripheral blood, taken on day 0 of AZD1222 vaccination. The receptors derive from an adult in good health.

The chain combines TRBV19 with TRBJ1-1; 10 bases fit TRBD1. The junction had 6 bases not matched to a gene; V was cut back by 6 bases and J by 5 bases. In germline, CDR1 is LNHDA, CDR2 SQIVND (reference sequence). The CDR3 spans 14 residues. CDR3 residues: CASSPGQGKTEAFF. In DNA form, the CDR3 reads TGTGCCAGTAGCCCGGGACAGGGGAAAACTGAAGCTTTCTTT.

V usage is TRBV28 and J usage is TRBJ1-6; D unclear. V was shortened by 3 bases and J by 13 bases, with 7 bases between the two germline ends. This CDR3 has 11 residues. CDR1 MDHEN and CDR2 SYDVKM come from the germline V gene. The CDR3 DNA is TGTGCCAGCAGTTTTGTCCCTCCCCTCCACTTT. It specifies CASSFVPPLHF.

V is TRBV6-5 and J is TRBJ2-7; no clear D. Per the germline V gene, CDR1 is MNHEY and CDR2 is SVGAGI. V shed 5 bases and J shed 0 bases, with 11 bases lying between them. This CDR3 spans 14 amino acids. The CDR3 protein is CASSPGPSSYEQYF. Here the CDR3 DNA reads TGTGCCAGCAGTCCTGGACCCTCCTCCTACGAGCAGTACTTC.

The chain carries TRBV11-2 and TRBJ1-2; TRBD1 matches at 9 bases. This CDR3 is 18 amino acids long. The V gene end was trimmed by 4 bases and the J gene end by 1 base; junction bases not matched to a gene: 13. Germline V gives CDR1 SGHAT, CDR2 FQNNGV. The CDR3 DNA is TGTGCCAGCAGCTACCTGCGGGACAGGGTCCCCCTTAACTATGGCTACACCTTC. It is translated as CASSYLRDRVPLNYGYTF.

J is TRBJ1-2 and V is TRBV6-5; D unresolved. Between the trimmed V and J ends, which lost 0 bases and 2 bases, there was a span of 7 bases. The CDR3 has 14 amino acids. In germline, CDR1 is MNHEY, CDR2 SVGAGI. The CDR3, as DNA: TGTGCCAGCAGTTACTCACGGCCGAACTATGGCTACACCTTC. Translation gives CASSYSRPNYGYTF.

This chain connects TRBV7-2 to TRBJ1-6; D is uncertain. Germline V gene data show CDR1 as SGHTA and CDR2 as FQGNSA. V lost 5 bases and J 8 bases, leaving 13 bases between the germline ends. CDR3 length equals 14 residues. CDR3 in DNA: TGTGCCAGCAGCCCGTGGACTACGCATTCACCCCTCCACTTT. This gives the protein CASSPWTTHSPLHF.

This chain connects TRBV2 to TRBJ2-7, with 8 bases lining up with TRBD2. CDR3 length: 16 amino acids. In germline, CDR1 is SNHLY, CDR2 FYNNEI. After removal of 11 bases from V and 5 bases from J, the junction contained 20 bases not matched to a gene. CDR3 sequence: CASEVSGASGLNEQYF. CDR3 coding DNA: TGTGCCTCCGAGGTTAGCGGGGCCTCCGGATTGAACGAGCAGTACTTC.

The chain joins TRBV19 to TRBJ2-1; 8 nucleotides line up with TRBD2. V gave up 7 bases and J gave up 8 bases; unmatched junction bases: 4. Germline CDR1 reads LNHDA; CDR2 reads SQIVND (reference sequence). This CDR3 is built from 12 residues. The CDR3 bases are TGTGCCAGTACCATAGCGGGGCATGAGCAGTTCTTC. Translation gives CASTIAGHEQFF.

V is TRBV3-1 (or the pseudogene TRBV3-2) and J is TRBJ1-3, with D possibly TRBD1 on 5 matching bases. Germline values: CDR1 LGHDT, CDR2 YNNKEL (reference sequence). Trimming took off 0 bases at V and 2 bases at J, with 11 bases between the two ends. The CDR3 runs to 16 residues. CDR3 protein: CASSQEGEGTGNTIYF. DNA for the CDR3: TGTGCCAGCAGCCAAGAGGGGGAAGGGACTGGAAACACCATATATTTT.

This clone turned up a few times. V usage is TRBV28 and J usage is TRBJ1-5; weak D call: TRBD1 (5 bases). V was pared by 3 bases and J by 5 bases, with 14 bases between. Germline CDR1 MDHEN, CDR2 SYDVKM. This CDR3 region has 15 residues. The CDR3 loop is CASSFPGGFYQPQHF. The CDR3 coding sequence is TGTGCCAGCAGTTTCCCCGGGGGATTTTATCAGCCCCAGCATTTT.

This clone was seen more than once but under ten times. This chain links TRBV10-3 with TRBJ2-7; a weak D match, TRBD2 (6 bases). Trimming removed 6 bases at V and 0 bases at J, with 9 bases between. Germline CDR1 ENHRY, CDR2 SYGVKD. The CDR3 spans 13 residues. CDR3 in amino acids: CAIRGGSSYEQYF. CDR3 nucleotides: TGTGCCATCAGGGGGGGAAGCTCCTACGAGCAGTACTTC.

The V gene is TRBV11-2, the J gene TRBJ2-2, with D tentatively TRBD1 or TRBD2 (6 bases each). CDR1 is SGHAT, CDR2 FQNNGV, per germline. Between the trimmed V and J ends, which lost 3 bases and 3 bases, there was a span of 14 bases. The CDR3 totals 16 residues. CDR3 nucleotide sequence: TGTGCCAGCAGCTTCAGATGGGGGGCTGACACCGGGGAGCTGTTTTTT. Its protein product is CASSFRWGADTGELFF.

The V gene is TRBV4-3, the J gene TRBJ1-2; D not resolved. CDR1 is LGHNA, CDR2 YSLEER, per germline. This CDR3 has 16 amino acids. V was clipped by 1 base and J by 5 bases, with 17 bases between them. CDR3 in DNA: TGCGCCAGCAGCCAAGGGGTCCCCGCGTCGGCATATGGCTACACCTTC. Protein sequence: CASSQGVPASAYGYTF.

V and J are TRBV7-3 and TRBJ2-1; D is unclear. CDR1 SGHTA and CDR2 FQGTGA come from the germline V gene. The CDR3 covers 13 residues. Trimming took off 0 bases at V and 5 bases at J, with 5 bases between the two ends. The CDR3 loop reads CASSLTRNNEQFF. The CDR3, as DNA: TGTGCCAGCAGCTTAACCAGAAACAATGAGCAGTTCTTC.

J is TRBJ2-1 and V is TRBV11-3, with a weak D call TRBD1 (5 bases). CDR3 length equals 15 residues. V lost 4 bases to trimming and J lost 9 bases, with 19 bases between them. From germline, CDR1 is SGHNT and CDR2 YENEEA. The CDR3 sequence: CASSSGRAHRGEQFF. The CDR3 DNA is TGTGCCAGCAGCTCCGGTAGGGCCCATAGGGGTGAGCAGTTCTTC.